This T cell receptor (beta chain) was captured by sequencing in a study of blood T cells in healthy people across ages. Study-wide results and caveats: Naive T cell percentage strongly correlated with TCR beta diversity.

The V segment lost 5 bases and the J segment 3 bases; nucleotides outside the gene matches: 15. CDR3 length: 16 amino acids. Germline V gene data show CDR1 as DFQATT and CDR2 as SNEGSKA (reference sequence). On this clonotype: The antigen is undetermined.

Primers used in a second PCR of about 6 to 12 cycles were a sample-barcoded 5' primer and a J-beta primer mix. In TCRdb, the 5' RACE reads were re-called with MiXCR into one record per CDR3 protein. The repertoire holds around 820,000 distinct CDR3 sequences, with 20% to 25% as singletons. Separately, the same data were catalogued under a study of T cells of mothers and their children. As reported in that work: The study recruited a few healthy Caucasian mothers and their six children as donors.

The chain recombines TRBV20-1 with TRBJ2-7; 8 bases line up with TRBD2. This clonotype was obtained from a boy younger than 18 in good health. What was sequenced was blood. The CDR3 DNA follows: TGCAGTGCTTCCACTAATGTCGGGGGGGCCCTCTACGAGCAGTACTTC. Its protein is CSASTNVGGALYEQYF.